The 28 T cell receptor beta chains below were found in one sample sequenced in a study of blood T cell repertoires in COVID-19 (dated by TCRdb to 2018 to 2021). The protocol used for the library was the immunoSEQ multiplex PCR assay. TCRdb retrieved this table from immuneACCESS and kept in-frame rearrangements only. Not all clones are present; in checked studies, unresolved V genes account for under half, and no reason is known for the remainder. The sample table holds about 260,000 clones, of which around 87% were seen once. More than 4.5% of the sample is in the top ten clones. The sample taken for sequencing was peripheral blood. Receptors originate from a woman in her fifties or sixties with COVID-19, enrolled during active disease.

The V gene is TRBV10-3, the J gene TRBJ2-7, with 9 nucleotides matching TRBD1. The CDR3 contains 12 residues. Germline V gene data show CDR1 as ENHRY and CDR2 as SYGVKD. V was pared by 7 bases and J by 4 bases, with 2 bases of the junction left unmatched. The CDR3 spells CAINDRGYEQYF. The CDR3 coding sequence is TGTGCCATCAACGACAGGGGGTACGAGCAGTACTTC.

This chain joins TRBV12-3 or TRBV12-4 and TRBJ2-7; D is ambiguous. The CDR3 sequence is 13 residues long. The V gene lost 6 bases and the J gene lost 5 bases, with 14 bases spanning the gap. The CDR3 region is CASSPSPKHEQYF. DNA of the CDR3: TGTGCCAGCAGCCCCTCACCCAAGCACGAGCAGTACTTC.

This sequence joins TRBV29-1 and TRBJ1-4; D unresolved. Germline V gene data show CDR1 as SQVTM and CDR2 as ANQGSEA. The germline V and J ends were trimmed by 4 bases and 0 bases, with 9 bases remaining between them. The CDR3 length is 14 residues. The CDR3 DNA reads TGCAGCGTTGTGGGCGCTTCAACTAATGAAAAACTGTTTTTT. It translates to CSVVGASTNEKLFF.

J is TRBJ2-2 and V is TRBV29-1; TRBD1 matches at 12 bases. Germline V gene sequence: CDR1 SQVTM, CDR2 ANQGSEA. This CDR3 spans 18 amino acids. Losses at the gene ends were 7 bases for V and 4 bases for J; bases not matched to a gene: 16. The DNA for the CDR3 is TGCAGCGCTAAGATACGGGACAGGGGGCCCGAGGGCACCGGGGAGCTGTTTTTT. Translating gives CSAKIRDRGPEGTGELFF.

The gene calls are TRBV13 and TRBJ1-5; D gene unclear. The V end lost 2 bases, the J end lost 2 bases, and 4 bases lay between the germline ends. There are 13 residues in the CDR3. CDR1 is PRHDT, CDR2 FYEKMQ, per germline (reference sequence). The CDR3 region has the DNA TGTGCCAGCAGCTTAACGGGCAATCAGCCCCAGCATTTT. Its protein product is CASSLTGNQPQHF. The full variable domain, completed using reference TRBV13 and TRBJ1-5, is AAGVIQSPRHLIKEKRETATLKCYPIPRHDTVYWYQQGPGQDPQFLISFYEKMQSDKGSIPDRFSAQQFSDYHSELNMSSLELGDSALYFCASSLTGNQPQHFGDGTRLSIL.

The CDR3 nucleotides are TGCAGTGCTAGTACAGGGATGGGGTATGGAGATACGCAGTATTTT. Translation: CSASTGMGYGDTQYF. The rearrangement uses TRBV20-1 and TRBJ2-3; TRBD1 is a possible D gene (6 bases). In germline, CDR1 is DFQATT, CDR2 SNEGSKA (reference sequence). The CDR3 is made up of 15 amino acids. V was shortened by 3 bases and J by 5 bases, with 18 bases between the two germline ends.

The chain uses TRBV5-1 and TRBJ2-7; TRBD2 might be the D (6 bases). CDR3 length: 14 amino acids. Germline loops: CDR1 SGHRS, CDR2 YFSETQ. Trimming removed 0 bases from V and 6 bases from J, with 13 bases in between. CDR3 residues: CASSLGGLNGEQYF. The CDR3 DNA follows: TGCGCCAGCAGCTTGGGGGGACTTAATGGCGAGCAGTACTTC.

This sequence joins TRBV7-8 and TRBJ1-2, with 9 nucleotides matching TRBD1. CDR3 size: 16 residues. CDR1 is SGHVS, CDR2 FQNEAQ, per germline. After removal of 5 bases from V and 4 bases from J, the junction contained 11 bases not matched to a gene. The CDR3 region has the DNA TGTGCCAGCAGCGCCGAGTGGACAGGGGAATCCTATGGCTACACCTTC. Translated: CASSAEWTGESYGYTF.

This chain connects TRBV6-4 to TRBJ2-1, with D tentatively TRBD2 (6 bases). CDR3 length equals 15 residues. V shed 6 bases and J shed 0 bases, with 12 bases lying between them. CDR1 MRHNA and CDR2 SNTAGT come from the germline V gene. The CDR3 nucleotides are TGTGCCAGCAGACTAGCTCAGAGCTCCTACAATGAGCAGTTCTTC. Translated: CASRLAQSSYNEQFF.

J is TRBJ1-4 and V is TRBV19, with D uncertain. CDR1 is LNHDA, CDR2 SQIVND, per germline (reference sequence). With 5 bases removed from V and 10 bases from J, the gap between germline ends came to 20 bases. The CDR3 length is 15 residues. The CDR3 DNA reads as TGTGCCAGTAGTTCAGTGGTCACGGCCCGCGGAAAACTGTTTTTT. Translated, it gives CASSSVVTARGKLFF.

The chain's CDR3 is CASSQQGAYEQYF. Written as DNA, the CDR3 is TGTGCCAGTAGTCAACAGGGGGCCTACGAGCAGTACTTC. The chain combines TRBV19 with TRBJ2-7; 8 bases are a match to TRBD1. The CDR3 runs to 13 residues. In germline, CDR1 is LNHDA, CDR2 SQIVND (reference sequence). V lost 5 bases, J lost 2 bases, and 2 bases stayed unmatched. Based on the CDR3 plus reference TRBV19 and TRBJ2-7, the full variable domain is DGGITQSPKYLFRKEGQNVTLSCEQNLNHDAMYWYRQDPGQGLRLIYYSQIVNDFQKGDIAEGYSVSREKKESFPLTVTSAQKNPTAFYLCASSQQGAYEQYFGPGTRLTVT.

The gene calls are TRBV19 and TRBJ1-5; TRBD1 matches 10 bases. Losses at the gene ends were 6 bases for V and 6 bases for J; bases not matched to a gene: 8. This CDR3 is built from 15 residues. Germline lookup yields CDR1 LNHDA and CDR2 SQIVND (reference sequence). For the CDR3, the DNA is TGTGCCAGTAGCCCCGGACAGGGGGATTTTCAGCCCCAGCATTTT. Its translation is CASSPGQGDFQPQHF. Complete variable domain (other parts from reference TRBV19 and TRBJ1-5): DGGITQSPKYLFRKEGQNVTLSCEQNLNHDAMYWYRQDPGQGLRLIYYSQIVNDFQKGDIAEGYSVSREKKESFPLTVTSAQKNPTAFYLCASSPGQGDFQPQHFGDGTRLSIL.

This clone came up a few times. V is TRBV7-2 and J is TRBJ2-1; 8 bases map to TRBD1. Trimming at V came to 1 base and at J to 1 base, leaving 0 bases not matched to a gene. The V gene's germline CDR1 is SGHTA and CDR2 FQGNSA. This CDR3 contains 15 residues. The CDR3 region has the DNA TGTGCCAGCAGCTTAGGACAGGGGTCCTACAATGAGCAGTTCTTC. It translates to CASSLGQGSYNEQFF.

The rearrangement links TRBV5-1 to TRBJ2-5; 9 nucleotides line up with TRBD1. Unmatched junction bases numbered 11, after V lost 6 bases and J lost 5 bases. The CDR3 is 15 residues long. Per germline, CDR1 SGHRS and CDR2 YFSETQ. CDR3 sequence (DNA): TGCGCCAGCACCCTTCAGGACAGGGGAGGGGAGACCCAGTACTTC. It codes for CASTLQDRGGETQYF. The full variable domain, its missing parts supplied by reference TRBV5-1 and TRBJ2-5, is KAGVTQTPRYLIKTRGQQVTLSCSPISGHRSVSWYQQTPGQGLQFLFEYFSETQRNKGNFPGRFSGRQFSNSRSEMNVSTLELGDSALYLCASTLQDRGGETQYFGPGTRLLVL.

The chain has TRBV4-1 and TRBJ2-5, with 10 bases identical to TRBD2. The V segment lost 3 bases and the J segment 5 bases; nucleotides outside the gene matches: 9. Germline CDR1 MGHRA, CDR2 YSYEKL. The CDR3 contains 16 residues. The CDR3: CASSHGKAGGPETQYF. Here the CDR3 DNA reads TGCGCCAGCAGCCACGGAAAAGCGGGAGGGCCGGAGACCCAGTACTTC.

CDR3: CASSRQGIGGNYGYTF. In nucleotides, the CDR3 is TGTGCCAGCAGCCGCCAGGGGATAGGTGGAAACTATGGCTACACCTTC. The chain joins TRBV28 to TRBJ1-2; D perhaps matches TRBD1 (6 bases). CDR1 is MDHEN and CDR2 is SYDVKM in the germline V gene. CDR3 length: 16 residues. V was clipped by 6 bases and J by 2 bases, with 19 bases between them.

CDR3 DNA sequence: TGCGCCAGCAGCCTACAAAAGGTCGGGGTTTCACGTGGTCGGGACTACTACAATGAGCAGTTCTTC. Translated: CASSLQKVGVSRGRDYYNEQFF. The chain recombines TRBV5-1 with TRBJ2-1; TRBD2 aligns across 7 bases. V gave up 4 bases and J gave up 3 bases; unmatched junction bases: 28. The CDR3 runs to 22 residues. Germline V gives CDR1 SGHRS, CDR2 YFSETQ.

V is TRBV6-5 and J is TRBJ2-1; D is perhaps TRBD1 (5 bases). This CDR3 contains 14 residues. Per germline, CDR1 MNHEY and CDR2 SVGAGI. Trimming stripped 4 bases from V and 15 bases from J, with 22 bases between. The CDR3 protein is CASSSAGPKGPLFF. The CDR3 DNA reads TGTGCCAGCAGTTCAGCCGGGCCCAAGGGGCCCCTGTTCTTC.

CDR3 in amino acids: CATSRVADYQEKLFF. The CDR3 bases are TGTGCCACCAGCAGAGTGGCGGACTACCAAGAAAAACTGTTTTTT. V and J are TRBV15 and TRBJ1-4; D gene unclear. The CDR3 loop spans 15 amino acids. Germline V gives CDR1 LNHNV, CDR2 YYDKDF (reference sequence). Deletions cut 1 base from V and 8 bases from J, with 14 bases between.

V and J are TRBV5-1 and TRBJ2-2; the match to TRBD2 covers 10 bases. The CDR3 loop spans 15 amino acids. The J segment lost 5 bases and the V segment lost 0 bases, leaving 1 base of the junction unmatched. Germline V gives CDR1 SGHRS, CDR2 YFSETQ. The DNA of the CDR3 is TGCGCCAGCAGCTTGGAGGGACTAGCGACCGGGGAGCTGTTTTTT. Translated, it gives CASSLEGLATGELFF.

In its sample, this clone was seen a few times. The CDR3 nucleotides read TGCAGTGCTAGTAAGAGCGGAGATCAGCCCCAGCATTTT. Its protein product is CSASKSGDQPQHF. J is TRBJ1-5 and V is TRBV20-1; D is undetermined. Trimming shortened V by 3 bases and J by 5 bases, and 11 bases separated the two germline ends. Germline loops: CDR1 DFQATT, CDR2 SNEGSKA (reference sequence). This CDR3 has 13 amino acids.

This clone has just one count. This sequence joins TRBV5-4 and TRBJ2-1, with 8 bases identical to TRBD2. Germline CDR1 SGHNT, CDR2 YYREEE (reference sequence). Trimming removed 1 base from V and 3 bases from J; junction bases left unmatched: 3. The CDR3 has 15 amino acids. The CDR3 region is CASSLIGRGYNEQFF. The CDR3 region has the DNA TGTGCCAGCAGCTTGATCGGGAGGGGCTACAATGAGCAGTTCTTC.

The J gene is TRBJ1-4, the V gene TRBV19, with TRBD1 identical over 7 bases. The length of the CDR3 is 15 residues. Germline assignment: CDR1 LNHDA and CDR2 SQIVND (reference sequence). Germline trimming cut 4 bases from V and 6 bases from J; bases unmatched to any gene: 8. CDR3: CASSTGQAGYEKLFF. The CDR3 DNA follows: TGTGCCAGTAGTACCGGACAGGCGGGGTATGAAAAACTGTTTTTT.

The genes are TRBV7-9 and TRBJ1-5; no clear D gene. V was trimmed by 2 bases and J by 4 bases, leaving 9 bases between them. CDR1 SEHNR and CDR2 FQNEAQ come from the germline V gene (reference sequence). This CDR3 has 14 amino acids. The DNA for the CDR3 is TGTGCCAGCAGCTTATATGGCGGTAATCAGCCCCAGCATTTT. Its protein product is CASSLYGGNQPQHF.

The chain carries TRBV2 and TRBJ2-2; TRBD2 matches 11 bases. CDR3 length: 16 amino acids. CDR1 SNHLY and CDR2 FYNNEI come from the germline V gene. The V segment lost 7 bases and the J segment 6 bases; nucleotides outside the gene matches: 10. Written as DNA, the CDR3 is TGTGCCAGCACCCTAGCGGGAGGTACTCGGCCCGGGGAGCTGTTTTTT. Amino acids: CASTLAGGTRPGELFF.

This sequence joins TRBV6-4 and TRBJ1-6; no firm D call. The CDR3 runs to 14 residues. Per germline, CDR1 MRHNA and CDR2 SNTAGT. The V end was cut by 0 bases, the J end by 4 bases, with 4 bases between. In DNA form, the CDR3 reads TGTGCCAGCAGTGACTCCGGTTATAATTCACCCCTCCACTTT. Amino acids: CASSDSGYNSPLHF.

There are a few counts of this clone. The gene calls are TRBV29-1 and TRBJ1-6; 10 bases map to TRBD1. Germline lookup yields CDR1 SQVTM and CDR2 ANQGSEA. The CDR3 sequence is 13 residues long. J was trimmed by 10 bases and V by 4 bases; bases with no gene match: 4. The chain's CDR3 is CSVGQGAKSPLHF. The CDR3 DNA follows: TGCAGCGTTGGACAGGGGGCGAAGTCACCCCTCCACTTT.

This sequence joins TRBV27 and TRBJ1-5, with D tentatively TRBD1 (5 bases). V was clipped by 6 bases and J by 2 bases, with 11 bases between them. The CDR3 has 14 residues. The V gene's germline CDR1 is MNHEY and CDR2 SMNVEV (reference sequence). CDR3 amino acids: CASSLSTGNQPQHF. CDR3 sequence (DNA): TGTGCCAGCAGCCTGTCGACAGGCAATCAGCCCCAGCATTTT.